The 16 T cell receptor beta chains reported below all come from one sample, sequenced in a study of T-cell memory formation after mild COVID-19. Via MiXCR, TCRdb re-called the 5' RACE reads, giving one row per CDR3 protein. The repertoire consists of around 300,000 distinct CDR3 sequences, with roughly 13% occurring once and the leading ten covering 22%. Sequenced material: PBMCs or a T cell subset sorted from them (not recorded which). These receptors all come from a man aged 18 to 35 who had mild COVID-19 (a few samples of this study predate the infection). Cell type and time point are not known.

The chain links TRBV5-4 to TRBJ2-1, with D possibly being TRBD1 (6 bases). V lost 2 bases to trimming and J lost 4 bases, with 10 bases between them. The germline gives CDR1 SGHNT, CDR2 YYREEE (reference sequence). CDR3 length: 14 amino acids. CDR3 loop: CASSLPGQYNEQFF. The CDR3 DNA is TGTGCCAGCAGCTTACCGGGACAATACAATGAGCAGTTCTTC.

The V and J genes are TRBV6-1 and TRBJ2-7, with no clear D. CDR3 length: 8 amino acids. The germline V gene has CDR1 MNHNS and CDR2 SASEGT. V was shortened by 3 bases and J by 9 bases, with 0 bases between the two germline ends. The CDR3 region is CASSEQYV. In DNA form, the CDR3 reads TGTGCCAGCAGTGAGCAGTACGTC.

V gene TRBV20-1 combines with J gene TRBJ1-2; D uncertain. Germline V lookup: CDR1 DFQATT, CDR2 SNEGSKA (reference sequence). V was cut by 6 bases and J by 2 bases, with 13 bases left in between. CDR3 length equals 13 residues. CDR3 region: CSAPRADNYGYTF. CDR3 nucleotides: TGCAGTGCCCCCCGCGCAGACAACTATGGCTACACCTTC.

This clonotype was recorded a few times. This chain joins TRBV5-6 and TRBJ1-5, with D possibly being TRBD1 (5 bases). CDR3 size: 15 residues. Per the germline V gene, CDR1 is SGHDT and CDR2 is YYEEEE. With 1 base removed from V and 9 bases from J, the gap between germline ends came to 17 bases. Here the CDR3 DNA reads TGTGCCAGCAGCTTGTCGTTTCGGGGGACTGGGCCCCAGCATTTT. It codes for CASSLSFRGTGPQHF.

There are a few counts of this clonotype. The chain joins TRBV20-1 to TRBJ1-6; D unclear. Trimming stripped 0 bases from V and 0 bases from J, with 21 bases between. CDR3 length: 20 residues. Germline assignment: CDR1 DFQATT and CDR2 SNEGSKA (reference sequence). The CDR3: CSARDNREKSESSYNSPLHF. The CDR3 region has the DNA TGCAGTGCTAGAGATAATCGAGAGAAGTCTGAGAGCTCCTATAATTCACCCCTCCACTTT.

A few counts support this clonotype. The rearrangement joins TRBV7-2 to TRBJ2-5; D may be TRBD1 (7 bases). The CDR3 is made up of 12 amino acids. Trimming took off 9 bases at V and 4 bases at J, with 12 bases between the two ends. The germline CDR1 and CDR2 sequences are SGHTA and FQGNSA. The CDR3 sequence: CASQGGSETQYF. The CDR3 DNA is TGTGCCAGTCAGGGGGGATCAGAGACCCAGTACTTC.

A few counts support this clonotype. The chain is built from TRBV6-5 and TRBJ1-2; 7 bases are shared with TRBD1. J lost 7 bases, V lost 5 bases, and 10 bases had no gene match. The CDR3 runs 14 residues. Per germline, CDR1 MNHEY and CDR2 SVGAGI. CDR3 amino acids: CASSRALTGPGYTF. CDR3 DNA sequence: TGTGCCAGCAGTCGGGCTCTGACAGGGCCTGGCTACACCTTC.

This clonotype was detected a few times. The chain combines TRBV21-1 with TRBJ1-5. TRBV21-1 is a pseudogene segment. The CDR3 consists of 12 residues. The CDR3 spells CAVECHNQPQHF. For the CDR3, the DNA is TGTGCCGTCGAGTGCCACAATCAGCCCCAGCATTTT.

This clonotype was detected only a few times. The chain has TRBV13 and TRBJ2-7, with 11 bases that match TRBD1. V dropped 3 bases and J dropped 6; count of bases not matched to a gene: 1. Germline V gene lookup returns CDR1 PRHDT and CDR2 FYEKMQ (reference sequence). The CDR3 runs 13 residues. The CDR3 is CASSLDRGPEQYV. The DNA of the CDR3 is TGTGCCAGCAGCTTGGACAGGGGGCCCGAGCAGTACGTC.

This clonotype turned up a few times. V is TRBV2 and J is TRBJ2-5; D possibly corresponds to TRBD1 (5 bases). V gave up 6 bases and J gave up 5 bases, with 13 bases separating them. CDR3 size: 13 residues. Germline V gene data show CDR1 as SNHLY and CDR2 as FYNNEI. CDR3: CASRVDISETQYF. Here the CDR3 DNA reads TGTGCCAGCAGGGTGGACATTTCGGAGACCCAGTACTTC.

Many counts were recorded for this clonotype. This sequence joins TRBV27 and TRBJ1-1; the D is unclear. Germline values: CDR1 MNHEY, CDR2 SMNVEV (reference sequence). Trimming took off 7 bases at V and 1 base at J, with 13 bases between the two ends. The CDR3 length is 14 residues. The CDR3 here is CASTLTSANTEAFF. The CDR3, as DNA: TGTGCCAGCACCCTGACGAGTGCGAACACTGAAGCTTTCTTT.

This clonotype was detected a few times. This chain joins TRBV2 and TRBJ2-7; no reliable D call. The V gene's germline CDR1 is SNHLY and CDR2 FYNNEI. Trimming took off 7 bases at V and 9 bases at J, with 16 bases between the two ends. The CDR3 has 12 residues. DNA of the CDR3: TGTGCCAGCAACGCCGCCCTCAGGAGGCAGTACGTC. This codes for CASNAALRRQYV.

This clonotype has a handful of counts. This sequence joins TRBV29-1 and TRBJ2-5; TRBD2 matches at 7 bases. CDR3 length equals 17 residues. Germline lookup yields CDR1 SQVTM and CDR2 ANQGSEA. CDR3 residues: CSAPSTPVAGVQETQYF. The CDR3 region has the DNA TGCAGTGCCCCTTCGACCCCTGTAGCGGGCGTCCAAGAGACCCAGTACTTC.

V and J are TRBV5-6 and TRBJ1-5, with D possibly being TRBD1 (6 bases). The CDR3 is made up of 14 amino acids. V shed 4 bases and J shed 3 bases, with 11 bases lying between them. Germline V CDR1 and CDR2: SGHDT, YYEEEE. Written as DNA, the CDR3 is TGTGCCAGCAGCACCGGACAGAACAATCAGCCCCAGCATTTT. This encodes CASSTGQNNQPQHF.

Many counts were recorded for this clonotype. The chain couples TRBV5-1 to TRBJ1-3; possible D gene TRBD1, 5 bases. Germline CDR1 reads SGHRS; CDR2 reads YFSETQ. V was pared by 3 bases and J by 0 bases, with 13 bases between. There are 16 residues in the CDR3. The CDR3 region has the DNA TGCGCCAGCAGCTCCGGGACGGGGAGCTCTGGAAACACCATATATTTT. Translated: CASSSGTGSSGNTIYF.

The gene calls are TRBV6-2 or TRBV6-3 and TRBJ1-5, with D maybe TRBD1 (6 bases). V was trimmed by 2 bases and J by 7 bases, leaving 21 bases between them. Germline V lookup: CDR1 MNHEY, CDR2 SVGEGT. CDR3 length equals 17 residues. The CDR3 sequence is CASSYNPGAPVGQPQHF. The CDR3, as DNA: TGTGCCAGCAGTTACAATCCGGGGGCGCCTGTAGGCCAGCCCCAGCATTTT.